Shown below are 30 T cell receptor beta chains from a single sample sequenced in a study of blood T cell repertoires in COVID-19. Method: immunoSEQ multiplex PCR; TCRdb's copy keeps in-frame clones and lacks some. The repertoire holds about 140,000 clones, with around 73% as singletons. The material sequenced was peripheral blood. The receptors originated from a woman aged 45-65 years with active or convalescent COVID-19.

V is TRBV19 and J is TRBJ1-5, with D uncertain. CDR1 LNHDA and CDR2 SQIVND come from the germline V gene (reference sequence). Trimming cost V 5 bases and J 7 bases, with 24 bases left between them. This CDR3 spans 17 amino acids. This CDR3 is CASSRMEGTVLSQPQHF. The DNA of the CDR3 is TGTGCCAGTAGTCGCATGGAGGGAACGGTTTTAAGCCAGCCCCAGCATTTT. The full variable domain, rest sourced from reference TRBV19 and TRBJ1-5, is DGGITQSPKYLFRKEGQNVTLSCEQNLNHDAMYWYRQDPGQGLRLIYYSQIVNDFQKGDIAEGYSVSREKKESFPLTVTSAQKNPTAFYLCASSRMEGTVLSQPQHFGDGTRLSIL.

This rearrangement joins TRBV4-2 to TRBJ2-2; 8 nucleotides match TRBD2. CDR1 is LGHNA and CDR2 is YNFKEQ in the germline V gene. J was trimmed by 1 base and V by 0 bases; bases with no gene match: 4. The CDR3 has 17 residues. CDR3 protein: CASSQDLLAVNTGELFF. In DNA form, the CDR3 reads TGTGCCAGCAGCCAAGATCTACTAGCGGTGAACACCGGGGAGCTGTTTTTT.

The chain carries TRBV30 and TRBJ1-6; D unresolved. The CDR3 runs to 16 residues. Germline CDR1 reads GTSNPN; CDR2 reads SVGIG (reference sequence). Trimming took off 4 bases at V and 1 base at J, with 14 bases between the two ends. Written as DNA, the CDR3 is TGTGCCTGGAAAAAAGAGAGTGTATCCTATAATTCACCCCTCCACTTT. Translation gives CAWKKESVSYNSPLHF.

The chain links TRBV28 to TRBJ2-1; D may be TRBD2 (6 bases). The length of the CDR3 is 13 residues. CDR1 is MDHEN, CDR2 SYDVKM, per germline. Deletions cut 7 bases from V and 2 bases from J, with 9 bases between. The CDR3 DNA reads TGTGCCAGCAACCTAGCGACCTACAATGAGCAGTTCTTC. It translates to CASNLATYNEQFF.

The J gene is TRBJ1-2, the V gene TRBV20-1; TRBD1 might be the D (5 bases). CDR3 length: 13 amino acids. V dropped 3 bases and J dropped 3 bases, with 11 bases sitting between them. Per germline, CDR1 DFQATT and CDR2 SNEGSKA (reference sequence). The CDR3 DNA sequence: TGCAGTGCTAGTTCCTTAGGGGACTATGGCTACACCTTC. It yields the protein CSASSLGDYGYTF.

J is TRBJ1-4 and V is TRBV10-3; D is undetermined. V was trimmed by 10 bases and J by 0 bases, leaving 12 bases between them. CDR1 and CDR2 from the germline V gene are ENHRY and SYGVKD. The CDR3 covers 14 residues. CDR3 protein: CATKDGTTNEKLFF. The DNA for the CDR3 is TGTGCCACAAAGGACGGGACAACTAATGAAAAACTGTTTTTT.

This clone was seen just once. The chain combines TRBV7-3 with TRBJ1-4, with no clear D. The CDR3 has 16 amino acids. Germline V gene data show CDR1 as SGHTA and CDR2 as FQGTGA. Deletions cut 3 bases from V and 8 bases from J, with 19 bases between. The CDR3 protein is CASSLVWAREREKLFF. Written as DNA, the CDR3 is TGTGCCAGCAGCTTGGTGTGGGCGCGGGAGCGCGAAAAACTGTTTTTT. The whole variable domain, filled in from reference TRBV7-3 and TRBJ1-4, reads GAGVSQTPSNKVTEKGKYVELRCDPISGHTALYWYRQSLGQGPEFLIYFQGTGAADDSGLPNDRFFAVRPEGSVSTLKIQRTERGDSAVYLCASSLVWAREREKLFFGSGTQLSVL.

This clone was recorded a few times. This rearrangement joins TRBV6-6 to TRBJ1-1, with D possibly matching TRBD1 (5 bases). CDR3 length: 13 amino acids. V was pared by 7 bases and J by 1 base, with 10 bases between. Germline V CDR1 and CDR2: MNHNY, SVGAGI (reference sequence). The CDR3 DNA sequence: TGTGCCAGCATTCAAGGACAGAACACTGAAGCTTTCTTT. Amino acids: CASIQGQNTEAFF.

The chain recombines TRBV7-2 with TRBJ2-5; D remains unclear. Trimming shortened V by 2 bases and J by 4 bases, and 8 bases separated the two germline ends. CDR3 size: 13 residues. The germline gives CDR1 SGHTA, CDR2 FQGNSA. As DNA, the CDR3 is TGTGCCAGCAGCTTACCGTCCAGAGAGACCCAGTACTTC. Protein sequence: CASSLPSRETQYF. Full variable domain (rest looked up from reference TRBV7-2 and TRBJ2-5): GAGVSQSPSNKVTEKGKDVELRCDPISGHTALYWYRQSLGQGLEFLIYFQGNSAPDKSGLPSDRFSAERTGGSVSTLTIQRTQQEDSAVYLCASSLPSRETQYFGPGTRLLVL.

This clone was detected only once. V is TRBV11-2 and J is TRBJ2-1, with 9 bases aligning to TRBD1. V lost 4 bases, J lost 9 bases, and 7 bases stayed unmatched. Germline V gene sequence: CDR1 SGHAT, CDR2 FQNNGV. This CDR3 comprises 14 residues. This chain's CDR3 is CASSYGTGSGEQFF. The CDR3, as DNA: TGTGCCAGCAGCTACGGGACAGGGTCGGGTGAGCAGTTCTTC.

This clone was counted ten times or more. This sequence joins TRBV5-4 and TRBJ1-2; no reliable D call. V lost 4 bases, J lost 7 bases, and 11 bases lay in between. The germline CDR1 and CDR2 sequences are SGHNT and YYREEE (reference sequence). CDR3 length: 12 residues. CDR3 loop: CASSLAAGGYTF. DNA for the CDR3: TGTGCCAGCAGCCTCGCGGCTGGTGGCTACACCTTC. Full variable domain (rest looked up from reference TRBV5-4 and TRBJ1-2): ETGVTQSPTHLIKTRGQQVTLRCSSQSGHNTVSWYQQALGQGPQFIFQYYREEENGRGNFPPRFSGLQFPNYSSELNVNALELDDSALYLCASSLAAGGYTFGSGTRLTVV.

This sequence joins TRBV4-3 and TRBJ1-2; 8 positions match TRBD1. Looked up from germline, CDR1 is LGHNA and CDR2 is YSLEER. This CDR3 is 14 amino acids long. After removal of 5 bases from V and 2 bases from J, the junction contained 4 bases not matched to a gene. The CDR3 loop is CASSVGQGNYGYTF. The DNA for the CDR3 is TGCGCCAGCAGCGTAGGACAGGGCAACTATGGCTACACCTTC.

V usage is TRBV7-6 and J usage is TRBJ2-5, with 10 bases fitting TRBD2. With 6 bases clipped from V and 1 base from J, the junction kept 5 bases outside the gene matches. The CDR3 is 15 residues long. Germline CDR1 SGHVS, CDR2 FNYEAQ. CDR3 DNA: TGTGCCAGCAGTCTAGCGGGGGAGCTCCAAGAGACCCAGTACTTC. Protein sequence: CASSLAGELQETQYF.

The CDR3 region has the DNA TGTGCCAGCAGCTTCTTACGGGACAGAAAAAAACTCTCCTATGGCTACACCTTC. Protein: CASSFLRDRKKLSYGYTF. This chain uses TRBV7-2 with TRBJ1-2; 7 bases are shared with TRBD1. The J segment lost 4 bases and the V segment lost 3 bases, leaving 17 bases of the junction unmatched. CDR1 is SGHTA and CDR2 is FQGNSA in the germline V gene. The CDR3 length is 18 residues.

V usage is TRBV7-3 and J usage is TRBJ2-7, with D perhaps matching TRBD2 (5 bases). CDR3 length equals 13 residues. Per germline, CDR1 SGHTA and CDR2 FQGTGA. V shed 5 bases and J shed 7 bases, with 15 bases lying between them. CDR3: CASSPGRRGEQYF. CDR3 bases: TGTGCCAGCAGCCCCGGGCGGCGAGGGGAGCAGTACTTC.

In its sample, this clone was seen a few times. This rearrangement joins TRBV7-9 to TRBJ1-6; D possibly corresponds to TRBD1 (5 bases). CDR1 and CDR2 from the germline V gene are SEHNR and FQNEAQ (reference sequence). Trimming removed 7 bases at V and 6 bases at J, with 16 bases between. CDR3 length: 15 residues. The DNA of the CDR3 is TGTGCCAGCAAATACATGGGGCAGTCTAATTCACCCCTCCACTTT. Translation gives CASKYMGQSNSPLHF.

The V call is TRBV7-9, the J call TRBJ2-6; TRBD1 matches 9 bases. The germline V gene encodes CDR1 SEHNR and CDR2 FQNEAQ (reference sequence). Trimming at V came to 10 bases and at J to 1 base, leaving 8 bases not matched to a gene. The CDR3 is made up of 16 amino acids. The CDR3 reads CANPGQGKSGANVLTF. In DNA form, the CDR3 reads TGTGCCAACCCCGGACAGGGGAAGTCTGGGGCCAACGTCCTGACTTTC.

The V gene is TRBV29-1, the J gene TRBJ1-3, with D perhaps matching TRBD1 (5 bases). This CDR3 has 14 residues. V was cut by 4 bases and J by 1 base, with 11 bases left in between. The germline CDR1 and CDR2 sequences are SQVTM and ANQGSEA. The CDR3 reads CSVGGGGSGNTIYF. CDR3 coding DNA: TGCAGCGTTGGGGGGGGTGGATCTGGAAACACCATATATTTT.

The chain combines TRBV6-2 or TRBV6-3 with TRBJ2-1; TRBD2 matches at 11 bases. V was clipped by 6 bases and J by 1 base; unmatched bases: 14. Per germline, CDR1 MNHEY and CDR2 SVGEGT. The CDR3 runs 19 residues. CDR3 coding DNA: TGTGCCAGCAGCATCCATGTAAACCTAGCGGGGGGATCCTACAATGAGCAGTTCTTC. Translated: CASSIHVNLAGGSYNEQFF.

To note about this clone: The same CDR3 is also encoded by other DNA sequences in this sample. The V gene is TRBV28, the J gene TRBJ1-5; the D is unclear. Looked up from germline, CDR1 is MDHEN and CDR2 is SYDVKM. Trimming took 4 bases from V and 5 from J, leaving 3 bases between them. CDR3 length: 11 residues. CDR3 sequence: CASSSYQPQHF. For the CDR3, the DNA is TGTGCCAGCAGTTCTTATCAGCCCCAGCATTTT.

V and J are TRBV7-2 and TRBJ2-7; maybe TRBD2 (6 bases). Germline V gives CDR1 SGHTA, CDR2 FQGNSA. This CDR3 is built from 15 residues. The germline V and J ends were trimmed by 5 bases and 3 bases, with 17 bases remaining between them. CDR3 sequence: CASSLGLPGGYEQYF. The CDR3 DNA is TGTGCCAGCAGCCTCGGACTACCCGGGGGCTACGAGCAGTACTTC.

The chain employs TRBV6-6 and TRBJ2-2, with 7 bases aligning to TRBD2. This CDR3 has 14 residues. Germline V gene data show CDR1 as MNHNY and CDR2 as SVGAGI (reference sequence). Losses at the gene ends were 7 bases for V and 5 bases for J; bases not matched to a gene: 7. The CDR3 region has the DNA TGTGCCAGCACTGTGACTAGCAGGACCGGGGAGCTGTTTTTT. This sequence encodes CASTVTSRTGELFF.

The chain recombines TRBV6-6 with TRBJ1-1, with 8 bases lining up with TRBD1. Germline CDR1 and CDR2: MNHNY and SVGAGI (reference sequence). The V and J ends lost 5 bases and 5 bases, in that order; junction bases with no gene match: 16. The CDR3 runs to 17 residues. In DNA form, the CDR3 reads TGTGCCAGCAGTCCCGGACAGGGTAAAAAATCGCGGACTGAAGCTTTCTTT. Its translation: CASSPGQGKKSRTEAFF.

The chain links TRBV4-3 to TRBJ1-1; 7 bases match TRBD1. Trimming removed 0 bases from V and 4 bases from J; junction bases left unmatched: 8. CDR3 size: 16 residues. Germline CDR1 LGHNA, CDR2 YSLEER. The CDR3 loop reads CASSQDLRGPSTEAFF. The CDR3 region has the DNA TGCGCCAGCAGCCAAGATTTGAGGGGGCCTAGCACTGAAGCTTTCTTT.

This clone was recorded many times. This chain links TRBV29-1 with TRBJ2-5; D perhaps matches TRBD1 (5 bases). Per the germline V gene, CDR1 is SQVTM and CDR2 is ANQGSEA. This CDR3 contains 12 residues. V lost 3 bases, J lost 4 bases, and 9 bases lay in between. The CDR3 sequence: CSVEDIGETQYF. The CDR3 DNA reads TGCAGCGTTGAGGACATCGGAGAGACCCAGTACTTC.

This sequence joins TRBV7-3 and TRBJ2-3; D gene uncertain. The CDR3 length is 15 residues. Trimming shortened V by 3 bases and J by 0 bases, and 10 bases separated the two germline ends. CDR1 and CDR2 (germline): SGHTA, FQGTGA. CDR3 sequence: CASSFGLQSTDTQYF. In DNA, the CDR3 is TGTGCCAGCAGCTTCGGATTACAGAGCACAGATACGCAGTATTTT.

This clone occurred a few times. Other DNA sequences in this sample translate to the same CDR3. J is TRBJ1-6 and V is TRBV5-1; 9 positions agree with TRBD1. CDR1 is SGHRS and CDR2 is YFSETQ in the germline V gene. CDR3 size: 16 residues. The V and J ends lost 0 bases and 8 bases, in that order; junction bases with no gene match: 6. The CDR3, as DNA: TGCGCCAGCAGCTTGGCCCCCGACAGGGGGGATTCACCCCTCCACTTT. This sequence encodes CASSLAPDRGDSPLHF.

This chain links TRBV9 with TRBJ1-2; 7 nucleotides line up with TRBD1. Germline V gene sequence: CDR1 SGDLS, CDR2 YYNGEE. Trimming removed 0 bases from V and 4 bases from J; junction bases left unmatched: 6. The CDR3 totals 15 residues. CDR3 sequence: CASSVGLGDSYGYTF. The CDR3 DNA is TGTGCCAGCAGCGTAGGCCTCGGGGACAGCTATGGCTACACCTTC.

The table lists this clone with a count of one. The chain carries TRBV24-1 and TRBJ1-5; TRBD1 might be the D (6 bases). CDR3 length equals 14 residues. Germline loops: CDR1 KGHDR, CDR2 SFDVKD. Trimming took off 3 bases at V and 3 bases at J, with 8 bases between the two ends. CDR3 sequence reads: CATSDNRDNQPQHF. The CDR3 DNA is TGTGCCACCAGTGATAACAGGGACAATCAGCCCCAGCATTTT.

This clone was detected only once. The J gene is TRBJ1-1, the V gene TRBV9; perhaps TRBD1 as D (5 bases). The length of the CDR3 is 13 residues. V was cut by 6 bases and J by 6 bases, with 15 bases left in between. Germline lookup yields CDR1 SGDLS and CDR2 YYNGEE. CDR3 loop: CASNPGGGSEAFF. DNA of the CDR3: TGTGCCAGCAACCCCGGGGGAGGGTCTGAAGCTTTCTTT.